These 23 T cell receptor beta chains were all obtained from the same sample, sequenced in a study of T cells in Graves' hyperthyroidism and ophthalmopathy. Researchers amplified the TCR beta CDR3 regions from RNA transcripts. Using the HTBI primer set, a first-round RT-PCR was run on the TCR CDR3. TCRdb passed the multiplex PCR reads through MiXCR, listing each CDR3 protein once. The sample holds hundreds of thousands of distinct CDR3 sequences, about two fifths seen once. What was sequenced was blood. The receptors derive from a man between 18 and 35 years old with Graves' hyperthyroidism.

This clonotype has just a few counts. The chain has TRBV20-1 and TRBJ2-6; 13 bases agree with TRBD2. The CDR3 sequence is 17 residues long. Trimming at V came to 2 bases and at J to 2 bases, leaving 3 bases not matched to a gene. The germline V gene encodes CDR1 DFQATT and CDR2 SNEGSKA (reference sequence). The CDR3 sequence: CSARQLAGGAGANVLTF. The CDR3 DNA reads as TGCAGTGCTAGACAACTAGCGGGGGGGGCTGGGGCCAACGTCCTGACTTTC.

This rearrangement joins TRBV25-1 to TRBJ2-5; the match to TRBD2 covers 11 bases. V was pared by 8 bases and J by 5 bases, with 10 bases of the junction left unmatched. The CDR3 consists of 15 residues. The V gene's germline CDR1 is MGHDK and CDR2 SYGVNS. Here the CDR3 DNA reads TGTGCCAGCTGGACCGGGACTAGCGGCCCGGAGACCCAGTACTTC. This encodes CASWTGTSGPETQYF.

For the CDR3, the DNA is TGTGCCAGCAGCCCCCAACAGGGGACTGAAGCTTTCTTT. Its translation: CASSPQQGTEAFF. V gene TRBV11-3 combines with J gene TRBJ1-1; 7 bases fit TRBD1. The V and J ends lost 5 bases and 5 bases, in that order; junction bases with no gene match: 5. The germline V gene encodes CDR1 SGHNT and CDR2 YENEEA. The CDR3 is 13 amino acids. Full variable domain (missing parts from reference TRBV11-3 and TRBJ1-1): EAGVVQSPRYKIIEKKQPVAFWCNPISGHNTLYWYLQNLGQGPELLIRYENEEAVDDSQLPKDRFSAERLKGVDSTLKIQPAELGDSAVYLCASSPQQGTEAFFGQGTRLTVV.

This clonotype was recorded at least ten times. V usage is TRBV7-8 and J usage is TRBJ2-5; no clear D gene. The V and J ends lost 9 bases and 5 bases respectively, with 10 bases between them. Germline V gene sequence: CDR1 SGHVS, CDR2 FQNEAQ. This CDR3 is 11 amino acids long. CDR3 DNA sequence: TGTGCCAGAGAACCTTGGGAGACCCAGTACTTC. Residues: CAREPWETQYF.

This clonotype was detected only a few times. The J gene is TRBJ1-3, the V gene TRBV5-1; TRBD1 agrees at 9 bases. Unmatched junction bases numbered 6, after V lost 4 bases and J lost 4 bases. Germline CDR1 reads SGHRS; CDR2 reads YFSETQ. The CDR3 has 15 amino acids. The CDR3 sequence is CASSLLGQGGNTIYF. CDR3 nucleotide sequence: TGCGCCAGCAGCCTATTGGGACAGGGAGGAAACACCATATATTTT.

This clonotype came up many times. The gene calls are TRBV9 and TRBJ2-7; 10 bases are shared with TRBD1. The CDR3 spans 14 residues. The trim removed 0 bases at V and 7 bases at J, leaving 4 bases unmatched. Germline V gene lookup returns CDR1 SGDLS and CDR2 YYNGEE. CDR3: CASSVGDRGREQYF. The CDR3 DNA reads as TGTGCCAGCAGCGTAGGGGACAGGGGAAGGGAGCAGTACTTC.

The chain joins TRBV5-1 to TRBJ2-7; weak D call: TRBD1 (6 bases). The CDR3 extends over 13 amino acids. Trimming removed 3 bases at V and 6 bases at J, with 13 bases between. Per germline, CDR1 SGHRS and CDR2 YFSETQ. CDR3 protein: CASSWKQGPEQYF. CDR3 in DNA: TGCGCCAGCAGCTGGAAACAGGGTCCCGAGCAGTACTTC.

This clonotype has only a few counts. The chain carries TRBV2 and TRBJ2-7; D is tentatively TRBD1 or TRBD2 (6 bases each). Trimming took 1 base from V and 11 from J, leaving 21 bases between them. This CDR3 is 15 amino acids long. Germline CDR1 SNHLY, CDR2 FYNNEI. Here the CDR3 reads CASSEGRGRESSEYF. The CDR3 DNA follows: TGTGCCAGCAGTGAAGGCAGGGGCCGGGAGTCAAGCGAGTACTTC.

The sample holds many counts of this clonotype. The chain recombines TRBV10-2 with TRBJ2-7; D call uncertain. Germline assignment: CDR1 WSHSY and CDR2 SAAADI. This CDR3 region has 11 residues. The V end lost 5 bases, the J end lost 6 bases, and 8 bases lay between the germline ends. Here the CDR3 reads CASSLSSEQYF. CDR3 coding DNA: TGCGCCAGCAGTCTTAGTAGCGAGCAGTACTTC.

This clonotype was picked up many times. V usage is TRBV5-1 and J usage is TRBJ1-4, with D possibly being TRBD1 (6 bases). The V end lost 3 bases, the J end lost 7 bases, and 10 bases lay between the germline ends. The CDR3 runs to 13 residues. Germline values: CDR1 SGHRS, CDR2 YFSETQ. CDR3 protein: CASSWKGGEKLFF. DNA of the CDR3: TGCGCCAGCAGCTGGAAAGGGGGTGAAAAACTGTTTTTT.

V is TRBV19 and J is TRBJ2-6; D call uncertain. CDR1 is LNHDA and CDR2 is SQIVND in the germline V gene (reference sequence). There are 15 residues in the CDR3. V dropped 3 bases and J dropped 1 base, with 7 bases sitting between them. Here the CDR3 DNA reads TGTGCCAGTAGTATGCGGTCTTCTGGGGCCAACGTCCTGACTTTC. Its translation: CASSMRSSGANVLTF.

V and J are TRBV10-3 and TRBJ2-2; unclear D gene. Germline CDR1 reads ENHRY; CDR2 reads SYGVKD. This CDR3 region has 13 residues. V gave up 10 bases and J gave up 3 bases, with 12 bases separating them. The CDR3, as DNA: TGTGCCACCACCAGCACTCACACCGGGGAGCTGTTTTTT. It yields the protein CATTSTHTGELFF.

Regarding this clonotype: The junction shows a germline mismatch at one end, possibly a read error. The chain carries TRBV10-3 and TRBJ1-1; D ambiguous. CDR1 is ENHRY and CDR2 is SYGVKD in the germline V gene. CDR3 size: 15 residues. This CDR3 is CASSVPEIMNTEAFF. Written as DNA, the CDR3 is TGTGCCAGCAGTGTCCCAGAGATAATGAACACTGAAGCTTTCTTT.

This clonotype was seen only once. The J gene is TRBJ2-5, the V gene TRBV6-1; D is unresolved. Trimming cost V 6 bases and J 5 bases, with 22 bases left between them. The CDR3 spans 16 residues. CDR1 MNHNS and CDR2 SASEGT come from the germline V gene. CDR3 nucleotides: TGTGCCAGCAGGTTTGTGAAGACACTGGATGGGGAGACCCAGTACTTC. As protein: CASRFVKTLDGETQYF.

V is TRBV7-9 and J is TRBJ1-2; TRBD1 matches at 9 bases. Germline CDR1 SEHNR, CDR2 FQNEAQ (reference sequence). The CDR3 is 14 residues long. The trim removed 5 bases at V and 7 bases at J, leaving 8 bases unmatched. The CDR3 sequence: CASSPVRDRAGYTF. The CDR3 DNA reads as TGTGCCAGCAGCCCCGTCCGGGACAGGGCTGGCTACACCTTC.

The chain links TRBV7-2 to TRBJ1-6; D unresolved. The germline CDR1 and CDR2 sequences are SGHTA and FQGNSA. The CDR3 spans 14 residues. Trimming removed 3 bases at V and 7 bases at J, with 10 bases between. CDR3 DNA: TGTGCCAGCAGCTTTAAGGAAAAGAATTCACCCCTCCACTTT. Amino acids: CASSFKEKNSPLHF.

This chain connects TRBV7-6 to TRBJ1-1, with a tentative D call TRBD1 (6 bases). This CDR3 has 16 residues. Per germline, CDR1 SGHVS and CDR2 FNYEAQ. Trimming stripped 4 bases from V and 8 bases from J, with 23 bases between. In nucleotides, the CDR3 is TGTGCCAGCAGCTCACCGGGACATGTCCGGGTAACCGAAGCTTTCTTT. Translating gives CASSSPGHVRVTEAFF.

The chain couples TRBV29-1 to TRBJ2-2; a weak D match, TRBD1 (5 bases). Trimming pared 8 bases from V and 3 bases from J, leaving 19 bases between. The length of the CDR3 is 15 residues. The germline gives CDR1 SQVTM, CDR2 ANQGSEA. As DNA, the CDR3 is TGCAGCACCTCGGGTGGCAGGGCGCACACCGGGGAGCTGTTTTTT. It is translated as CSTSGGRAHTGELFF.

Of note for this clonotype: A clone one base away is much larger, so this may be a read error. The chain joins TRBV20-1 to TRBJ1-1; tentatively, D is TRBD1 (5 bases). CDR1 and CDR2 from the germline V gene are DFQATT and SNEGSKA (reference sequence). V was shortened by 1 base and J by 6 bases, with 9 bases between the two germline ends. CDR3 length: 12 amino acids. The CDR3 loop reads CSARARDAEAFF. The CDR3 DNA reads TGCAGTGCTAGAGCCCGGGACGCTGAAGCTTTCTTT.

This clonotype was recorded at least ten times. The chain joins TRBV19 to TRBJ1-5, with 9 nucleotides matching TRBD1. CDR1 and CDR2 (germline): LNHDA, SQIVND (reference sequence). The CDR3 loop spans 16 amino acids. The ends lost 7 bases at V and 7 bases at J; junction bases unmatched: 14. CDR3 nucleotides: TGTGCCAGTACCCAGACAGGGGGTCCAGTTCAGCAGCCCCAGCATTTT. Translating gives CASTQTGGPVQQPQHF.

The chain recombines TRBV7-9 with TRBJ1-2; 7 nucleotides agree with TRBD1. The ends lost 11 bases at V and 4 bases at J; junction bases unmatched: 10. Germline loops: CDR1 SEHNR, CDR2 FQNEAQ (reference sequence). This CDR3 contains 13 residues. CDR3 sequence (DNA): TGTGCCCTAGGGCGACAGGGCCTCTATGGCTACACCTTC. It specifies CALGRQGLYGYTF.

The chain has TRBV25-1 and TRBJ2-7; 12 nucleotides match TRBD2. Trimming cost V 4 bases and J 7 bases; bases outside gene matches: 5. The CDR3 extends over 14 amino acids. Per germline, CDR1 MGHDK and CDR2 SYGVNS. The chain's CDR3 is CASSVRTSGTEQYF. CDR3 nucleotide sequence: TGTGCCAGCAGTGTGCGGACTAGCGGGACAGAGCAGTACTTC.

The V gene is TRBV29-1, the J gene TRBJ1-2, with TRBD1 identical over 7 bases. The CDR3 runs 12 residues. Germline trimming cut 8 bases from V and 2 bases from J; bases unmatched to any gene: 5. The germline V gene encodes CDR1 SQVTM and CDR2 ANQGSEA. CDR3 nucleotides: TGCAGCACCGCAGGGGGGAACTATGGCTACACCTTC. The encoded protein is CSTAGGNYGYTF.